This T cell receptor beta chain stems from a study of CD8 T cells in ankylosing spondylitis. General study results and limits: Matched synovial fluid from ankylosing spondylitis patients was reported to be enriched for disease-linked clones.

As the method for making TCR beta libraries, quantitative 5'-RACE with molecular barcodes was used. TCRdb ran MiXCR on the 5' RACE reads and lists one entry per CDR3 protein. The table includes 150,000 or so distinct CDR3 sequences, about a third detected once. V dropped 6 bases and J dropped 10 bases, with 16 bases sitting between them. The CDR3 spans 14 residues. A note on this clonotype: Its target is not known.

The specimen was synovial fluid, either unsorted or a sorted T cell fraction (not recorded which). The chain couples TRBV12-3 or TRBV12-4 to TRBJ1-6, with a tentative D call TRBD1 (6 bases). This clonotype originated in a male donor with ankylosing spondylitis. The CDR3 DNA sequence: TGTGCCAGCAGCCAACAGGGAGCGAGGTCACCCCTCCACTTT. Translation gives CASSQQGARSPLHF.